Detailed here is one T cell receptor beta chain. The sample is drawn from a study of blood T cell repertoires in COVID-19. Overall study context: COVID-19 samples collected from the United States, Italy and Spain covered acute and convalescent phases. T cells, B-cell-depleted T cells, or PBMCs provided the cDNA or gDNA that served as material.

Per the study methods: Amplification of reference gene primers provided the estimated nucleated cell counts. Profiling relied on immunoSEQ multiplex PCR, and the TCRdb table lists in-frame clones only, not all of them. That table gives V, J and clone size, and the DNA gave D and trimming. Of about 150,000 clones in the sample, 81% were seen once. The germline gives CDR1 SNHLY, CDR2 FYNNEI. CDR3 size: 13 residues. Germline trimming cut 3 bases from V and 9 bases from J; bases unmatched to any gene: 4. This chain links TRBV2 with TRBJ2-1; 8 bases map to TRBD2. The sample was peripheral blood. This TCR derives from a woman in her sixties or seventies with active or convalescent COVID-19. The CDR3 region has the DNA TGTGCCAGCAGTGACATCCGGGGGGGTGAGCAGTTCTTC. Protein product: CASSDIRGGEQFF.